The clone carrying this T cell receptor (beta chain) was counted ten times or more. This entry comes from a study of early T cells in non-severe SARS-CoV-2 infection. Study-level information: Alpha and beta chains were unpaired, from unsorted whole-blood bulk RNA.

Individually, cDNA molecules had unique molecular identifiers attached to them. TCRdb re-called the 5' RACE reads with MiXCR, one entry per CDR3 protein. The sample holds about 31,000 distinct CDR3 sequences, 5% to 6.5% seen once. The germline V and J ends were trimmed by 2 bases and 4 bases, with 8 bases remaining between them. The CDR3 covers 14 residues. Specimen: whole blood. The clonotype comes from an adult who was a healthcare worker with PCR-confirmed SARS-CoV-2 infection or an uninfected control (not recorded which). V gene TRBV12-3 or TRBV12-4 combines with J gene TRBJ2-2; a weak D match, TRBD1 (6 bases). The CDR3 DNA follows: TGTGCCAGCAGTTTAAGAGGGGGCACCGGGGAGCTGTTTTTT. Its protein product is CASSLRGGTGELFF.